A selection of T cell receptor beta chains follows, all from one sample in a study of shared clonotypes between healthy human individuals. Method: immunoSEQ multiplex PCR; TCRdb's copy keeps in-frame clones and lacks some. The sample gives approximately 1,500,000 clones, approximately 98% of which show up once; approximately 0.45% is in the top ten. The sample taken for sequencing was naive CD4+ T cells sorted from blood. The receptors stem from a man aged 25-45 years in good health. CDR3s include the opening cysteine and the closing phenylalanine or tryptophan. D genes are given only for firm matches. Some rows mark clone size as missing; the rest say once, few, many or name a class of expanded clone.

CDR3nt: TGTGCCAGCAGCCAAGTTTACGGGGCTGGCAATGAGCAGTTCTTC
CDR3aa: CASSQVYGAGNEQFF
v_gene: TRBV14
d_gene: NA
abundance: NA
j_gene: TRBJ2-1

CDR3nt: TGTGCCAGCGGGCGAAGGGACAGGAACACCTACGAGCAGTACTTC
CDR3aa: CASGRRDRNTYEQYF
v_gene: TRBV5-4
d_gene: TRBD1
abundance: NA
j_gene: TRBJ2-7

CDR3nt: TGTGCCAGCTTAACAGGAAGACAGAACACTGAAGCTTTCTTT
CDR3aa: CASLTGRQNTEAFF
v_gene: TRBV18
d_gene: NA
abundance: NA
j_gene: TRBJ1-1

CDR3nt: TGTGCCAGCAGCGAACGGACTAGCGGGAGCTCCTACAATGAGCAGTTCTTC
CDR3aa: CASSERTSGSSYNEQFF
v_gene: TRBV7-9
d_gene: TRBD2
abundance: NA
j_gene: TRBJ2-1

CDR3nt: TGTGCCAGCAGCCAGCGCCGGGTTGGCTACGAGCAGTACTTC
CDR3aa: CASSQRRVGYEQYF
v_gene: TRBV14
d_gene: NA
abundance: NA
j_gene: TRBJ2-7

CDR3nt: TGCGCCAGCACCACCCGACCCCCGGGGGGGACAATCTACAATGAGCAGTTCTTC
CDR3aa: CASTTRPPGGTIYNEQFF
v_gene: TRBV5-1
d_gene: TRBD2
abundance: NA
j_gene: TRBJ2-1

CDR3nt: TGTGCCACCAGCAGGGGCTCCGGGACAGGGGGTTACACCATATATTTT
CDR3aa: CATSRGSGTGGYTIYF
v_gene: TRBV15
d_gene: TRBD1
abundance: NA
j_gene: TRBJ1-3

CDR3nt: TGTGCCAGCAGCCAAACAGCGGGAGGCGGCTACGAGCAGTACTTC
CDR3aa: CASSQTAGGGYEQYF
v_gene: TRBV4-2
d_gene: TRBD2
abundance: NA
j_gene: TRBJ2-7

CDR3nt: TGTGCCAGCAGTCGCCTCGGACAGCCTAACTATGGCTACACCTTC
CDR3aa: CASSRLGQPNYGYTF
v_gene: TRBV27
d_gene: NA
abundance: NA
j_gene: TRBJ1-2

CDR3nt: TGTGCCAGCAGCCTTGGTCGGGACAGGGGCTTGGATACGCAGTATTTT
CDR3aa: CASSLGRDRGLDTQYF
v_gene: TRBV5-8
d_gene: TRBD1
abundance: NA
j_gene: TRBJ2-3

CDR3nt: TGTGCCAGAAGCTTGGAGCGGGAGGCCACCCATTGCGAGCAGTTCTTC
CDR3aa: CARSLEREATHCEQFF
v_gene: TRBV5-3
d_gene: TRBD2
abundance: NA
j_gene: TRBJ2-1

CDR3nt: TGTGCCATCTCGGTGGGGCCGAACGAGCAGTACTTC
CDR3aa: CAISVGPNEQYF
v_gene: TRBV7-9
d_gene: NA
abundance: once
j_gene: TRBJ2-7

CDR3nt: TGTGCCAGCTCACCGGCCGACAGGGGGCTTGGACAGCCCCAGCATTTT
CDR3aa: CASSPADRGLGQPQHF
v_gene: TRBV18
d_gene: TRBD1
abundance: NA
j_gene: TRBJ1-5

CDR3nt: TGTGCCAGCAGCGTAGAACTAGGAAATGAGCAGTTCTTC
CDR3aa: CASSVELGNEQFF
v_gene: TRBV9
d_gene: NA
abundance: NA
j_gene: TRBJ2-1

CDR3nt: TGCAGTGCCAGTACGTACGAGCAGTACTTC
CDR3aa: CSASTYEQYF
v_gene: TRBV20-1
d_gene: NA
abundance: NA
j_gene: TRBJ2-7

CDR3nt: TGCAGCGTCAAAATTGGGGGCGTTAGGGCTGAAGCTTTCTTT
CDR3aa: CSVKIGGVRAEAFF
v_gene: TRBV29-1
d_gene: NA
abundance: NA
j_gene: TRBJ1-1

CDR3nt: TGTGCCAGCAGCTTAACTAGGATGGGCGATACGCAGTATTTT
CDR3aa: CASSLTRMGDTQYF
v_gene: TRBV7-3
d_gene: NA
abundance: once
j_gene: TRBJ2-3

CDR3nt: TGTGCCAGCAGCTTGGCCCAGTTGAATCAGCCCCAGCATTTT
CDR3aa: CASSLAQLNQPQHF
v_gene: TRBV5-5
d_gene: NA
abundance: NA
j_gene: TRBJ1-5

CDR3nt: TGTGCCAGCAGCTTAGCTGGCAGCTCCTACAATGAGCAGTTCTTC
CDR3aa: CASSLAGSSYNEQFF
v_gene: TRBV7-3
d_gene: NA
abundance: NA
j_gene: TRBJ2-1

CDR3nt: TGTGCCAGCAGCCAAGGGTACAGGGTAAACCAAGAGACCCAGTACTTC
CDR3aa: CASSQGYRVNQETQYF
v_gene: TRBV4-2
d_gene: NA
abundance: NA
j_gene: TRBJ2-5

CDR3nt: TGTGCCAGCAGCTCCTTCGGAGGAAACACCATATATTTT
CDR3aa: CASSSFGGNTIYF
v_gene: TRBV5-4
d_gene: NA
abundance: NA
j_gene: TRBJ1-3

CDR3nt: TGTGCCAGCAGCTCGGGACGACTAAACTCTGGAAACACCATATATTTT
CDR3aa: CASSSGRLNSGNTIYF
v_gene: TRBV7-2
d_gene: NA
abundance: NA
j_gene: TRBJ1-3

CDR3nt: TGTGCCATCCGGGACAGCAATCAGCCCCAGCATTTT
CDR3aa: CAIRDSNQPQHF
v_gene: TRBV10-3
d_gene: NA
abundance: NA
j_gene: TRBJ1-5

CDR3nt: TGTGCCAGCAGCTCGGGACAGGGCACCTACGAGCAGTACTTC
CDR3aa: CASSSGQGTYEQYF
v_gene: TRBV11-3
d_gene: TRBD1
abundance: NA
j_gene: TRBJ2-7

CDR3nt: TGCAGTGCTAGAGTGATCGAGCAGTACTTC
CDR3aa: CSARVIEQYF
v_gene: TRBV20-1
d_gene: NA
abundance: NA
j_gene: TRBJ2-7

CDR3nt: TGTGCCAGCAGCTTAGGACGGAGCTCTGGGGCCAACGTCCTGACTTTC
CDR3aa: CASSLGRSSGANVLTF
v_gene: TRBV13
d_gene: NA
abundance: NA
j_gene: TRBJ2-6

CDR3nt: TGCGCCAGCAGCCCTCAGGGGATGGCAGATACGCAGTATTTT
CDR3aa: CASSPQGMADTQYF
v_gene: TRBV5-1
d_gene: NA
abundance: NA
j_gene: TRBJ2-3

CDR3nt: TGTGCCAGTAGTATATTGGCCACCACAGATACGCAGTATTTT
CDR3aa: CASSILATTDTQYF
v_gene: TRBV19
d_gene: NA
abundance: NA
j_gene: TRBJ2-3

CDR3nt: TGTGCCAGCTCACCCTTAGCGCCAGGCTCGGCTAATGAAAAACTGTTTTTT
CDR3aa: CASSPLAPGSANEKLFF
v_gene: TRBV18
d_gene: NA
abundance: NA
j_gene: TRBJ1-4

CDR3nt: TGTGCCAGCAGCTTGGCCCGGGACTCCGGCACCGGGGAGCTGTTTTTT
CDR3aa: CASSLARDSGTGELFF
v_gene: TRBV5-4
d_gene: NA
abundance: NA
j_gene: TRBJ2-2

CDR3nt: TGTGCCAGCAGCCTACGGGCGAACACTGAAGCTTTCTTT
CDR3aa: CASSLRANTEAFF
v_gene: TRBV7-3
d_gene: NA
abundance: NA
j_gene: TRBJ1-1

CDR3nt: TGTGCCAGCAGTGCGGACAGGGGGCGGGAAAAACTGTTTTTT
CDR3aa: CASSADRGREKLFF
v_gene: TRBV2
d_gene: TRBD1
abundance: NA
j_gene: TRBJ1-4

CDR3nt: TGTGCCAGCAGCTTGGATGGGAGGTGGCAAGAGACCCAGTACTTC
CDR3aa: CASSLDGRWQETQYF
v_gene: TRBV5-5
d_gene: NA
abundance: NA
j_gene: TRBJ2-5

CDR3nt: TGTGCCAGTAGCTCCCCCGGCGGAGGTGCCTACAATGAGCAGTTCTTC
CDR3aa: CASSSPGGGAYNEQFF
v_gene: TRBV19
d_gene: NA
abundance: NA
j_gene: TRBJ2-1

CDR3nt: TGTGCCAGCAGCCAAAGTAGCGGGAGAGCCTACGAGCAGTACTTC
CDR3aa: CASSQSSGRAYEQYF
v_gene: TRBV5-6
d_gene: TRBD2
abundance: NA
j_gene: TRBJ2-7

CDR3nt: TGTGCCAGCAGTTTAATCTTTGGCCCCAAAAACATTCAGTACTTC
CDR3aa: CASSLIFGPKNIQYF
v_gene: TRBV27
d_gene: NA
abundance: NA
j_gene: TRBJ2-4

CDR3nt: TGCGCCAGCAGTCTTCACGTCGAGCAGTACTTC
CDR3aa: CASSLHVEQYF
v_gene: TRBV23-1
d_gene: NA
abundance: NA
j_gene: TRBJ2-7

CDR3nt: TGTGCCAGCGGACTAGCGGGAAACAATGAGCAGTTCTTC
CDR3aa: CASGLAGNNEQFF
v_gene: TRBV2
d_gene: TRBD2
abundance: NA
j_gene: TRBJ2-1

CDR3nt: TGTGCCAGCTGGGCAGGGGGTTACTACAATGAGCAGTTCTTC
CDR3aa: CASWAGGYYNEQFF
v_gene: TRBV28
d_gene: TRBD1
abundance: NA
j_gene: TRBJ2-1

CDR3nt: TGTGCCATCAGGTCTAGCGGGGGCTCCTACAATGAGCAGTTCTTC
CDR3aa: CAIRSSGGSYNEQFF
v_gene: TRBV10-3
d_gene: TRBD2
abundance: NA
j_gene: TRBJ2-1

CDR3nt: TGTGCCCGGCGGGACTCGAGGTTTGATACGCAGTATTTT
CDR3aa: CARRDSRFDTQYF
v_gene: TRBV30
d_gene: NA
abundance: NA
j_gene: TRBJ2-3

CDR3nt: TGTGCCAGCGGGTCGACAGTTTATAGCAATCAGCCCCAGCATTTT
CDR3aa: CASGSTVYSNQPQHF
v_gene: TRBV28
d_gene: NA
abundance: NA
j_gene: TRBJ1-5

CDR3nt: TGTGCCAGTATCAGTCCCTCCTACGAGCAGTACTTC
CDR3aa: CASISPSYEQYF
v_gene: TRBV19
d_gene: NA
abundance: NA
j_gene: TRBJ2-7

CDR3nt: TGTGCCAGCAGATTATCCGGGACTAGCGTCTACGAGCAGTACTTC
CDR3aa: CASRLSGTSVYEQYF
v_gene: TRBV6-5
d_gene: TRBD2
abundance: once
j_gene: TRBJ2-7

CDR3nt: TGTGCCAGCCTCCGGGGGCAGGGGAACTATGGCTACACCTTC
CDR3aa: CASLRGQGNYGYTF
v_gene: TRBV6-6
d_gene: NA
abundance: NA
j_gene: TRBJ1-2

CDR3nt: TGTGCCAGCCGATCCGTGAGGTCCGCATACAATGAGCAGTTCTTC
CDR3aa: CASRSVRSAYNEQFF
v_gene: TRBV6-5
d_gene: NA
abundance: NA
j_gene: TRBJ2-1

CDR3nt: TGTGCCAGCAGCCCCGGACAGGGCGGCAATCAGCCCCAGCATTTT
CDR3aa: CASSPGQGGNQPQHF
v_gene: TRBV7-2
d_gene: TRBD1
abundance: NA
j_gene: TRBJ1-5

CDR3nt: TGCGCCAGCAGCTTGAAACTAGCGGGATTCACAGATACGCAGTATTTT
CDR3aa: CASSLKLAGFTDTQYF
v_gene: TRBV5-1
d_gene: TRBD2
abundance: NA
j_gene: TRBJ2-3

CDR3nt: TGTGCCAGCAGCCGAGCCGGGACAGGGGGCCCCTACGAGCAGTACTTC
CDR3aa: CASSRAGTGGPYEQYF
v_gene: TRBV5-4
d_gene: TRBD1
abundance: once
j_gene: TRBJ2-7

CDR3nt: TGTGCCAGCAGTTTTCCTGACCCGGGGCAATTACGGCAGCCCCAGCATTTT
CDR3aa: CASSFPDPGQLRQPQHF
v_gene: TRBV27
d_gene: NA
abundance: NA
j_gene: TRBJ1-5

CDR3nt: TGTGCCAGCAGAGCAGGGGGCGCGTCGGGCCAGCCCCAGCATTTT
CDR3aa: CASRAGGASGQPQHF
v_gene: TRBV28
d_gene: TRBD1
abundance: NA
j_gene: TRBJ1-5

CDR3nt: TGTGCCAGCAGTGAAGTCAGATATAATGAAAAACTGTTTTTT
CDR3aa: CASSEVRYNEKLFF
v_gene: TRBV2
d_gene: NA
abundance: NA
j_gene: TRBJ1-4

CDR3nt: TGTGCCAGCAGCCCCCGGTCTTATGGGGGCGCTTTCTTT
CDR3aa: CASSPRSYGGAFF
v_gene: TRBV7-9
d_gene: NA
abundance: NA
j_gene: TRBJ1-1

CDR3nt: TGCGCCAGCAGCTGGGGGACGGCCGGGGAGCTGTTTTTT
CDR3aa: CASSWGTAGELFF
v_gene: TRBV5-1
d_gene: NA
abundance: NA
j_gene: TRBJ2-2

CDR3nt: TGTGCCAGTACCCCCAAGGGACAAAAACCCTACGAGCAGTACTTC
CDR3aa: CASTPKGQKPYEQYF
v_gene: TRBV19
d_gene: NA
abundance: NA
j_gene: TRBJ2-7